The 15 T cell receptor beta chains presented below share a single source sample, sequenced in a study of blood T cell repertoires in COVID-19. Libraries were prepared by immunoSEQ multiplex PCR; TCRdb keeps only in-frame clonotypes and omits some of them. The sample has just over 650,000 clones, 75% to 90% seen once. Sequenced input: peripheral blood. Source of these receptors: a woman aged 18 to 35 with acute or convalescent COVID-19.

The chain has TRBV5-1 and TRBJ2-3; 7 bases line up with TRBD2. CDR3 length: 13 residues. V shed 0 bases and J 6 bases; nucleotides not matched to a gene: 1. Germline CDR1 and CDR2: SGHRS and YFSETQ. The CDR3 protein is CASSLELADTQYF. The CDR3, as DNA: TGCGCCAGCAGCTTGGAACTAGCGGATACGCAGTATTTT.

V is TRBV19 and J is TRBJ2-1, with D perhaps TRBD2 (6 bases). CDR1 and CDR2 from the germline V gene are LNHDA and SQIVND (reference sequence). V shed 3 bases and J shed 3 bases, with 9 bases lying between them. The length of the CDR3 is 14 residues. In DNA, the CDR3 is TGTGCCAGTAGTATGGACTACCTCTACAATGAGCAGTTCTTC. It yields the protein CASSMDYLYNEQFF. The full variable domain, its missing parts supplied by reference TRBV19 and TRBJ2-1, is DGGITQSPKYLFRKEGQNVTLSCEQNLNHDAMYWYRQDPGQGLRLIYYSQIVNDFQKGDIAEGYSVSREKKESFPLTVTSAQKNPTAFYLCASSMDYLYNEQFFGPGTRLTVL.

The chain combines TRBV5-4 with TRBJ1-6, with D perhaps matching TRBD1 (6 bases). Per the germline V gene, CDR1 is SGHNT and CDR2 is YYREEE (reference sequence). V was cut by 9 bases and J by 8 bases, with 15 bases left in between. The CDR3 totals 13 residues. CDR3 DNA: TGTGCCACCAGGGGCAGTACTCATTCACCCCTCCACTTT. Its translation: CATRGSTHSPLHF.

This clone was observed a single time. The chain joins TRBV6-6 to TRBJ2-5, with a possible D match to TRBD1 (6 bases). V was cut by 6 bases and J by 9 bases, with 11 bases left in between. Germline CDR1 is MNHNY and CDR2 is SVGAGI (reference sequence). The CDR3 runs to 11 residues. The CDR3 sequence is CASSPGVPQYF. CDR3 sequence (DNA): TGTGCCAGCAGCCCAGGGGTCCCCCAGTACTTC.

The CDR3 DNA is TGTGCCAGCAGTCGCGACTTTGAAGCTTTCTTT. Residues: CASSRDFEAFF. The chain links TRBV6-2 or TRBV6-3 to TRBJ1-1; D is unclear. Per germline, CDR1 MNHEY and CDR2 SVGEGT. CDR3 length: 11 residues. The V end lost 5 bases, the J end lost 7 bases, and 8 bases lay between the germline ends.

In nucleotides, the CDR3 is TGTGCCAGCAGCCACTCCGGGACAGGGGCTGCCGGGGCCAACGTCCTGACTTTC. It yields the protein CASSHSGTGAAGANVLTF. V is TRBV2 and J is TRBJ2-6; 10 nucleotides agree with TRBD1. The CDR3 is 18 residues long. Germline V lookup: CDR1 SNHLY, CDR2 FYNNEI. Trimming removed 6 bases from V and 4 bases from J; junction bases left unmatched: 12.

The CDR3 protein is CASSLRGGSDTQYF. Here the CDR3 DNA reads TGTGCCAGCAGCTTGAGGGGGGGATCAGATACGCAGTATTTT. The V gene is TRBV5-6, the J gene TRBJ2-3; perhaps TRBD2 as D (7 bases). V lost 1 base and J lost 4, with 10 bases in between. Per germline, CDR1 SGHDT and CDR2 YYEEEE. CDR3 length equals 14 residues.

The rearrangement links TRBV7-3 to TRBJ1-2; D not resolved. The V end was cut by 5 bases, the J end by 8 bases, with 21 bases between. The CDR3 totals 15 residues. Germline V gene data show CDR1 as SGHTA and CDR2 as FQGTGA. The CDR3 spells CASSAPGRDREGYTF. Here the CDR3 DNA reads TGTGCCAGCAGCGCCCCGGGCCGAGATAGGGAGGGCTACACCTTC.

The V call is TRBV3-1 (or the pseudogene TRBV3-2), the J call TRBJ2-3, with 12 nucleotides matching TRBD2. With 8 bases clipped from V and 6 bases from J, the junction kept 12 bases outside the gene matches. The germline V gene encodes CDR1 LGHDT and CDR2 YNNKEL (reference sequence). The CDR3 consists of 16 residues. The CDR3 bases are TGTGCCAGCGGGGCTAGCGGGGGGGTTGATAGGGATACGCAGTATTTT. Translating gives CASGASGGVDRDTQYF.

V and J are TRBV5-4 and TRBJ2-5; TRBD1 aligns across 8 bases. CDR3 size: 14 residues. Germline CDR1 SGHNT, CDR2 YYREEE (reference sequence). V shed 3 bases, J shed 5 bases, and the junction held 6 bases outside the gene matches. CDR3 DNA sequence: TGTGCCAGCAGCTCCCAGGGGGCCGGGGAGACCCAGTACTTC. Translated, it gives CASSSQGAGETQYF.

This clone has only one observation. The chain uses TRBV27 and TRBJ1-2; the match to TRBD1 covers 8 bases. The CDR3 contains 17 residues. Germline-derived CDR1 and CDR2 are MNHEY and SMNVEV (reference sequence). Trimming took 0 bases from V and 6 from J; bases not matched to a gene: 12. The CDR3 here is CASSLSKPGGKKDGYTF. The CDR3 DNA reads TGTGCCAGCAGTTTATCTAAACCAGGGGGCAAGAAGGATGGCTACACCTTC.

J is TRBJ2-2 and V is TRBV11-3; TRBD2 agrees at 7 bases. The V and J ends lost 5 bases and 5 bases, in that order; junction bases with no gene match: 8. From germline, CDR1 is SGHNT and CDR2 YENEEA. The CDR3 length is 15 residues. The CDR3 coding sequence is TGTGCCAGCAGCCCAAGGGGAGGGGAGACCGGGGAGCTGTTTTTT. Translating gives CASSPRGGETGELFF.

The V and J genes are TRBV2 and TRBJ2-5, with TRBD2 matching 15 bases. From germline, CDR1 is SNHLY and CDR2 FYNNEI. Trimming cost V 6 bases and J 2 bases; bases outside gene matches: 7. This CDR3 region has 17 residues. DNA for the CDR3: TGTGCCAGCAGCCTGGGACTAGCGGGGGGTTCACAAGAGACCCAGTACTTC. This encodes CASSLGLAGGSQETQYF.

V and J are TRBV27 and TRBJ1-2; unclear D gene. The CDR3 sequence is 13 residues long. V shed 5 bases and J shed 1 base, with 8 bases lying between them. The germline V gene encodes CDR1 MNHEY and CDR2 SMNVEV (reference sequence). CDR3 nucleotide sequence: TGTGCCAGCAGTCCCGCGATTAACTATGGCTACACCTTC. It yields the protein CASSPAINYGYTF.

This chain connects TRBV6-5 to TRBJ1-2; D not resolved. From germline, CDR1 is MNHEY and CDR2 SVGAGI. V lost 10 bases and J 0 bases, leaving 18 bases between the germline ends. The length of the CDR3 is 15 residues. CDR3 residues: CATPGERQTNYGYTF. The CDR3 DNA follows: TGTGCCACTCCGGGAGAACGGCAGACTAACTATGGCTACACCTTC.